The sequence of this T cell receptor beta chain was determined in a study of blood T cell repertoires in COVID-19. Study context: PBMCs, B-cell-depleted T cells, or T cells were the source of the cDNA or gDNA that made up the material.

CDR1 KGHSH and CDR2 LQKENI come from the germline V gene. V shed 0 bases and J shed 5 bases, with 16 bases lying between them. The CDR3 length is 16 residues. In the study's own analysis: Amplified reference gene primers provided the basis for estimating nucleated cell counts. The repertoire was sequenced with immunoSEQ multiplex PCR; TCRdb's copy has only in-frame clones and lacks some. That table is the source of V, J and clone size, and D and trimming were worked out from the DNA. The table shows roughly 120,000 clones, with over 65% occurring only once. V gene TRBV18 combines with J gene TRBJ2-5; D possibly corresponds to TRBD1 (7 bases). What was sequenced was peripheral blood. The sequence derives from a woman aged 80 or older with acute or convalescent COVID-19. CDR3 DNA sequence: TGTGCCAGCTCACCACCGTCAGGGGGGTTCGGTGAGACCCAGTACTTC. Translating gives CASSPPSGGFGETQYF.